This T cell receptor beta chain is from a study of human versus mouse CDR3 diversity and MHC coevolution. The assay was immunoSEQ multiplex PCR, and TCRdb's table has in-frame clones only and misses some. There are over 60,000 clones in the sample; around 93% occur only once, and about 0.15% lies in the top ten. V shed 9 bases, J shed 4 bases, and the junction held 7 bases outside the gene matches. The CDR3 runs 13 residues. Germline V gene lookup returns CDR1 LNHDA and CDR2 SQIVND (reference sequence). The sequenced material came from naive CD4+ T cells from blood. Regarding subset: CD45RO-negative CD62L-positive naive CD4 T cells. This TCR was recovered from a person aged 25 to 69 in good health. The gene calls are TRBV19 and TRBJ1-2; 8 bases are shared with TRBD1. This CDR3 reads CASTTGTGYGYTF. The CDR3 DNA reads TGTGCCAGCACAACCGGGACAGGCTATGGCTACACCTTC.